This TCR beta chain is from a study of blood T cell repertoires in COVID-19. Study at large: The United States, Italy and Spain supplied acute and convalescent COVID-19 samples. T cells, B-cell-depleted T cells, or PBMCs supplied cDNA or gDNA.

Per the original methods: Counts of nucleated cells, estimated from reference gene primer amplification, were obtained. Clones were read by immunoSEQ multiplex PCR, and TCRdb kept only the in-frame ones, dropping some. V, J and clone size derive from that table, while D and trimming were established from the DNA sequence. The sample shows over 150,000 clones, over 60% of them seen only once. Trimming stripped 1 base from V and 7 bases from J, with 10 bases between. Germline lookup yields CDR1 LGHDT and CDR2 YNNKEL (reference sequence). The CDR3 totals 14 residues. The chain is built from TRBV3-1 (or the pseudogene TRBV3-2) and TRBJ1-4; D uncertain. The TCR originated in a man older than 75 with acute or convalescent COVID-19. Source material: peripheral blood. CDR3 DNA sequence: TGTGCCAGCAGCCAAGGGTGGGGAGTTGAAAAACTGTTTTTT. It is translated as CASSQGWGVEKLFF.